Listed here are 4 T cell receptor beta chains from one sample, sequenced in a study of blood T cell repertoires in COVID-19. TCRdb's table, derived via immunoSEQ multiplex PCR, lists solely in-frame clones and lacks some. This table has 200,000 to 250,000 clones, 90% appearing once. The sequenced sample consisted of PBMCs or T cells enriched from blood (not recorded which). The source is a young man who had been exposed to COVID-19.

V and J are TRBV7-8 and TRBJ1-4; TRBD1 might be the D (6 bases). Germline V gene sequence: CDR1 SGHVS, CDR2 FQNEAQ. This CDR3 spans 15 amino acids. The V end lost 6 bases, the J end lost 3 bases, and 14 bases lay between the germline ends. The CDR3 nucleotides are TGTGCCAGCAGAACCGAGGGGGAGCCTAATGAAAAACTGTTTTTT. Translation: CASRTEGEPNEKLFF.

The chain is built from TRBV7-2 and TRBJ2-5, with 10 bases lining up with TRBD2. The CDR3 is 19 residues long. Per germline, CDR1 SGHTA and CDR2 FQGNSA. V lost 4 bases to trimming and J lost 5 bases; unmatched junction nucleotides: 19. The CDR3 sequence is CASSSTRQERGGYRETQYF. DNA for the CDR3: TGTGCCAGCAGCTCTACAAGACAAGAGCGGGGGGGCTATCGGGAGACCCAGTACTTC.

CDR3 nucleotides: TGTGCCAGCAGCTTAGATATGGACCGGGGGGTCTCCTACGAGCAGTACTTC. Translated, it gives CASSLDMDRGVSYEQYF. The chain carries TRBV11-2 and TRBJ2-7, with 7 bases fitting TRBD2. Germline CDR1 SGHAT, CDR2 FQNNGV. This CDR3 comprises 17 residues. The V and J ends lost 0 bases and 0 bases, in that order; junction bases with no gene match: 8.

The genes are TRBV30 and TRBJ1-1, with a tentative D call TRBD1 (5 bases). CDR1 is GTSNPN, CDR2 SVGIG, per germline (reference sequence). The CDR3 runs 13 residues. Trimming pared 0 bases from V and 8 bases from J, leaving 13 bases between. As DNA, the CDR3 is TGTGCCTGGAGTGTATCTCGGGGGAGGGAAGCTTTCTTT. Translating it yields CAWSVSRGREAFF. The complete variable domain, with remaining parts taken from reference TRBV30 and TRBJ1-1, reads SQTIHQWPATLVQPVGSPLSLECTVEGTSNPNLYWYRQAAGRGLQLLFYSVGIGQISSEVPQNLSASRPQDRQFILSSKKLLLSDSGFYLCAWSVSRGREAFFGQGTRLTVV.